A selection of T cell receptor beta chains follows, all from one sample in a study of blood T cells in healthy people across ages. A single record per CDR3 protein comes from TCRdb applying MiXCR to the 5' RACE reads. The sample has approximately 1,700,000 distinct CDR3 sequences, roughly two fifths seen once. The sample consisted of blood. The receptor source for this set is a human donor in good health. The CDR3 runs from the conserved cysteine through the conserved F or W. The D gene is left open where the match is weak. For some rows the clone size is stated as once, few or many, or as a class when expanded; others skip it.

cdr3_nt	cdr3_aa	j_call	v_call	clone_size	d_call
TGTGCCAGCAGTGAAGGGCATGACCTTAGCAGTATCTACTATGGCTACACCTTC	CASSEGHDLSSIYYGYTF	TRBJ1-2	TRBV25-1	NA	NA
TGTGCCAGTAGTTGGCTCTATGGCTACACCTTC	CASSWLYGYTF	TRBJ1-2	TRBV19	NA	NA
TGTGCCAGCAGTCTCGGGACAGTGGATCAGCCCCAGCATTTT	CASSLGTVDQPQHF	TRBJ1-5	TRBV6-5	NA	TRBD1
TGCGCCAGCAGCCTAAACTCTGGGGCCAACGTCCGGACTTTC	CASSLNSGANVRTF	TRBJ2-6	TRBV5-1	NA	NA
TGTGCCAGCAGTGACCTACTGCCCTACAATGAGCAGTTCTTC	CASSDLLPYNEQFF	TRBJ2-1	TRBV2	few	NA
TGTGCCAGCGAGGGAAGTGACTATGGCTACACCTTC	CASEGSDYGYTF	TRBJ1-2	TRBV28	few	NA
TGTGCCAGCAGCCGTAAGACAGGGGGTTATCAGCCCCAGCATTTT	CASSRKTGGYQPQHF	TRBJ1-5	TRBV7-2	NA	TRBD1
TGTGCCAGCAGCCATATACAAGTAGGGCAGGGTGGCTACACCTTC	CASSHIQVGQGGYTF	TRBJ1-2	TRBV7-2	NA	NA
TGCAGCTCCCGGGTCCATGACAGGGGCAACGAGCAGTACTTC	CSSRVHDRGNEQYF	TRBJ2-7	TRBV20-1	many	TRBD1
TGTGCCAGCAGCTTTTTATTGGCAGCCGAAGCTTTCTTT	CASSFLLAAEAFF	TRBJ1-1	TRBV5-6	NA	NA
TGCAGCGTTGAAGCTACTCCCTACGAGCAGTACTTC	CSVEATPYEQYF	TRBJ2-7	TRBV29-1	many	NA
TGTGCCAGCAGTCAAGTTGGAGTCTTTGGCGAGCAGTACTTC	CASSQVGVFGEQYF	TRBJ2-7	TRBV27	NA	NA
TGTGCCATCAGTGATAGGGTGGACAATGAGCAGTTCTTC	CAISDRVDNEQFF	TRBJ2-1	TRBV10-3	few	NA
TGCGCCATCAATCGGGACACCCTCCCATACGAGCAGTACTTC	CAINRDTLPYEQYF	TRBJ2-7	TRBV5-1	NA	NA
TGCGCCAGCGGCTTCGGGACAGGGGATTACAATGAGCAGTTCTTC	CASGFGTGDYNEQFF	TRBJ2-1	TRBV5-1	NA	TRBD1
TGCGCCAGCAGCCAAGACCACTCACCACGCAGGGGCTACACCTTC	CASSQDHSPRRGYTF	TRBJ1-2	TRBV4-3	NA	NA
TGCAGTGCTAGAGAGCCGGCGGGCCGCAATCAGCCCCAGCATTTT	CSAREPAGRNQPQHF	TRBJ1-5	TRBV20-1	NA	NA
TGCGCCAGCAGCCTGGAAGCGGGGATAGGTTCACCCCGCCACTTT	CASSLEAGIGSPRHF	TRBJ1-6	TRBV5-1	NA	NA
TGTGCCAGCTCAGACGCGAGCACAGATACGCAGTATTTT	CASSDASTDTQYF	TRBJ2-3	TRBV12-3/TRBV12-4	few	NA
TGCGCCAGCAGCCAAGATACGGGGGGGCGTGGCAATGAGCAGTTCTTC	CASSQDTGGRGNEQFF	TRBJ2-1	TRBV4-3	NA	TRBD2
TGTGCCAGCTCACCCATCCTCGCAGGGAACCAAGAGACCCAGTACTTC	CASSPILAGNQETQYF	TRBJ2-5	TRBV18	NA	NA
TGCGCCAGCAGCTTGAGGGGGATGTCCTACGAGCAGTACTTC	CASSLRGMSYEQYF	TRBJ2-7	TRBV5-1	NA	NA
TGTGCCAGCAGGCCCGGGACAGGGTACCAAGAGACCCAGTACTTC	CASRPGTGYQETQYF	TRBJ2-5	TRBV3-1	NA	TRBD1
TGTGCCACCAGCAGAGCCGGGGCCGGGGACAGGATGCTTTATGGCTACACCTTC	CATSRAGAGDRMLYGYTF	TRBJ1-2	TRBV15	few	TRBD1
TGTGCCACCAGCAGAGGCGGGGGCCCAACTTGGGGATACACCTTC	CATSRGGGPTWGYTF	TRBJ1-2	TRBV15	NA	NA
TGCGCCAGCAACCATGGTGAGGGTGAAGCTTTCTTT	CASNHGEGEAFF	TRBJ1-1	TRBV4-3	NA	NA
TGTGCCTGCTCACCTCAGGACGGCTATGGCTACACCTTC	CACSPQDGYGYTF	TRBJ1-2	TRBV18	NA	NA